This is a list of T cell receptor beta chains from one sample in a study of shared clonotypes between healthy human individuals. TCRdb's copy holds only in-frame clones and misses some; the assay was immunoSEQ multiplex PCR. The sample records about 1,500,000 clones, roughly 95% being singletons. Sequencing was performed on naive CD4+ T cells sorted from blood. These receptors were collected from a young man in good health. The CDR3 runs from the conserved cysteine through the conserved F or W. A D gene is named only where the DNA matches it firmly. The size field is filled for only some rows; it gives once, few, many or a size class.

V,D,size,J,CDR3,DNA
TRBV21-1,-,-,TRBJ2-1,CASSTKGEGEGNEQFF,TGTGCCAGCAGCACAAAAGGGGAGGGAGAGGGCAATGAGCAGTTCTTC
TRBV5-1,-,-,TRBJ2-5,CASSLARVRQETQYF,TGCGCCAGCAGCTTGGCCAGGGTAAGGCAAGAGACCCAGTACTTC
TRBV28,-,-,TRBJ2-1,CATGTHNEQFF,TGTGCCACCGGTACTCACAATGAGCAGTTCTTC
TRBV6-5,TRBD1,-,TRBJ1-5,CASSRKGQGNQPQHF,TGTGCCAGCAGTAGGAAAGGACAGGGGAATCAGCCCCAGCATTTT
TRBV9,TRBD2,-,TRBJ2-7,CASTPGLEVSYEQYF,TGTGCCAGCACCCCGGGACTAGAGGTTTCCTACGAGCAGTACTTC
TRBV11-2,-,-,TRBJ2-1,CASSFGIWGDAYNEQFF,TGTGCCAGCAGCTTCGGTATCTGGGGAGACGCCTACAATGAGCAGTTCTTC
TRBV5-4,TRBD1,-,TRBJ1-1,CASSLRGQDSAEAFF,TGTGCCAGCAGCTTGAGAGGACAGGATTCCGCTGAAGCTTTCTTT
TRBV27,-,-,TRBJ2-3,CASSFVPGSTDTQYF,TGTGCCAGCAGTTTCGTACCGGGGAGCACAGATACGCAGTATTTT
TRBV9,-,-,TRBJ2-7,CASSVELGSTYEQYF,TGTGCCAGCAGCGTAGAGCTGGGATCGACCTACGAGCAGTACTTC
TRBV5-4,-,-,TRBJ2-7,CASSPRDAVSYEQYF,TGTGCCAGCAGCCCCCGCGATGCGGTCTCCTACGAGCAGTACTTC
TRBV30,TRBD1,-,TRBJ2-7,CAWTGQGAYEQYF,TGTGCCTGGACTGGACAGGGGGCTTACGAGCAGTACTTC
TRBV18,-,-,TRBJ1-3,CASSPAAGNTIYF,TGTGCCAGCTCACCGGCGGCTGGAAACACCATATATTTT
TRBV7-2,-,-,TRBJ2-1,CASSLVSEGEQFF,TGTGCCAGCAGCTTAGTCAGTGAGGGTGAGCAGTTCTTC
TRBV14,-,few,TRBJ2-2,CASSTRFTGELFF,TGTGCCAGCAGCACCCGTTTTACCGGGGAGCTGTTTTTT
TRBV19,TRBD1,-,TRBJ1-1,CAASQGGSNTEAFF,TGTGCCGCCTCCCAAGGGGGCAGCAACACTGAAGCTTTCTTT
TRBV6-1,TRBD1,once,TRBJ2-2,CASSEVTGVSGELFF,TGTGCCAGCAGTGAAGTGACAGGGGTCAGCGGGGAGCTGTTTTTT
TRBV5-1,TRBD1,-,TRBJ2-3,CASSQGTASDTQYF,TGCGCCAGCAGCCAGGGGACAGCCTCAGATACGCAGTATTTT
TRBV5-4,-,-,TRBJ2-3,CASSWAPDTQYF,TGTGCCAGCAGCTGGGCCCCAGATACGCAGTATTTT
TRBV7-9,TRBD2,-,TRBJ2-1,CASSLRSGRDHEQFF,TGTGCCAGCAGCTTACGTAGCGGGAGGGACCATGAGCAGTTCTTC
TRBV2,-,once,TRBJ1-4,CASSGRTDEKLFF,TGTGCCAGCAGTGGACGCACAGATGAAAAACTGTTTTTT
TRBV11-2,TRBD2,-,TRBJ2-3,CASSLGTSGSGDTQYF,TGTGCCAGCAGCTTAGGGACTAGCGGGAGTGGGGATACGCAGTATTTT
TRBV5-1,TRBD1,once,TRBJ2-3,CASSTTGDTQYF,TGCGCCAGCAGCACTACAGGGGACACGCAGTATTTT
TRBV7-7,-,-,TRBJ2-2,CASSLAISHGELFF,TGTGCTAGCAGCTTAGCCATCTCCCACGGGGAGCTGTTTTTT
TRBV15,-,few,TRBJ2-7,CATSKAGSSYEQYF,TGTGCCACCAGCAAGGCGGGGAGCTCCTACGAGCAGTACTTC
TRBV19,-,once,TRBJ1-5,CASSSRGFSNQPQHF,TGTGCCAGTAGTTCGCGGGGTTTCAGCAATCAGCCCCAGCATTTT
TRBV18,-,-,TRBJ1-5,CASSPGQAATQPQHF,TGTGCCAGCTCACCAGGTCAGGCTGCAACTCAGCCCCAGCATTTT
TRBV2,-,few,TRBJ1-3,CASSDSGRSGNTIYF,TGTGCCAGCAGTGATTCAGGGCGCTCTGGAAACACCATATATTTT
TRBV5-8,-,-,TRBJ2-5,CATSRGGRETQYF,TGTGCCACCTCGAGGGGTGGTCGAGAGACCCAGTACTTC
TRBV11-2,-,-,TRBJ1-2,CASSQPGYGYTF,TGTGCCAGCAGCCAACCGGGCTATGGCTACACCTTC
TRBV15,TRBD1,-,TRBJ1-1,CATSRRTGGTEAFF,TGTGCCACCAGCAGGAGGACAGGAGGCACTGAAGCTTTCTTT
TRBV18,TRBD1,-,TRBJ1-1,CASSPYRDSGTEAFF,TGTGCCAGCTCACCGTACCGGGACAGCGGAACTGAAGCTTTCTTT
TRBV11-1,-,-,TRBJ2-7,CASSLIPAYEQYF,TGTGCCAGCAGCTTGATTCCAGCCTACGAGCAGTACTTC
TRBV9,-,-,TRBJ1-1,CASSVEPRTSEAFF,TGTGCCAGCAGCGTAGAACCCCGGACCAGTGAAGCTTTCTTT
TRBV21-1,-,-,TRBJ2-3,CASSYLLMRPVLPTDTQYF,TGTGCCAGCAGCTACCTACTTATGAGGCCTGTACTCCCGACAGATACGCAGTATTTT
TRBV11-2,-,-,TRBJ1-5,CASSTNSNQPQHF,TGTGCCAGCAGCACGAATAGCAATCAGCCCCAGCATTTT
TRBV6-1,-,-,TRBJ1-1,CASREGHPEAFF,TGTGCCAGCAGGGAAGGACACCCTGAAGCTTTCTTT
TRBV6-5,-,-,TRBJ1-1,CASSPPGVRNTEAFF,TGTGCCAGCAGTCCCCCCGGGGTAAGGAACACTGAAGCTTTCTTT
TRBV6-1,-,-,TRBJ2-7,CASSAQFHEQYF,TGTGCCAGCAGTGCCCAATTCCACGAGCAGTACTTC
TRBV5-1,-,-,TRBJ1-1,CASSFQPKQRNTEAFF,TGCGCCAGCAGCTTCCAGCCCAAACAGAGAAACACTGAAGCTTTCTTT
TRBV9,-,-,TRBJ1-3,CASSVTETRAGNTIYF,TGTGCCAGCAGCGTAACCGAGACAAGGGCTGGAAACACCATATATTTT
TRBV4-2,-,-,TRBJ1-1,CASSDGQIGNTEAFF,TGTGCCAGCAGCGACGGACAGATAGGTAACACTGAAGCTTTCTTT
TRBV11-2,-,-,TRBJ1-1,CASSLEWGADTEAFF,TGTGCCAGCAGCTTAGAATGGGGGGCCGACACTGAAGCTTTCTTT
TRBV11-2,-,-,TRBJ2-1,CASSLVREQQFF,TGTGCCAGCAGCTTAGTCAGGGAGCAGCAGTTCTTC
TRBV2,-,-,TRBJ1-5,CASKGESNQPQHF,TGTGCCAGCAAAGGGGAGAGCAATCAGCCCCAGCATTTT
TRBV6-9,-,-,TRBJ2-1,CASSYSGQFF,TGTGCCAGCAGTTATTCGGGGCAGTTCTTC
TRBV9,TRBD2,-,TRBJ2-5,CASSVGLTSGVQETQYF,TGTGCCAGCAGCGTAGGCTTGACTAGCGGAGTCCAAGAGACCCAGTACTTC
TRBV30,-,-,TRBJ2-1,CAWSPLPGLVRHNEQFF,TGTGCCTGGAGTCCGCTACCCGGCCTAGTGAGACACAATGAGCAGTTCTTC
TRBV11-2,-,-,TRBJ1-1,CASSLQDWNTEAFF,TGTGCCAGCAGCCTACAGGATTGGAACACTGAAGCTTTCTTT
TRBV11-3,TRBD1,-,TRBJ2-1,CASSPWDRPFQQFF,TGTGCCAGCAGCCCCTGGGACAGGCCCTTTCAACAGTTCTTC
TRBV7-9,TRBD2,-,TRBJ2-7,CASSLSLAGGVLSYEQYF,TGTGCCAGCAGCTTATCCCTAGCGGGAGGGGTACTCTCCTACGAGCAGTACTTC
TRBV2,-,-,TRBJ1-5,CASSHPREFLDYNQPQHF,TGTGCCAGCAGTCACCCTAGGGAATTCCTAGATTACAATCAGCCCCAGCATTTT